The clone carrying this T cell receptor (beta chain) has only one observation. The antigen is not known. Method: immunoSEQ multiplex PCR; TCRdb's copy keeps in-frame clones and lacks some. The sample holds 80,000 to 100,000 clones; 85% to 90% are singletons and the top ten take 4.5% to 6%. The CDR3 has 11 amino acids. The V end lost 7 bases, the J end lost 5 bases, and 8 bases lay between the germline ends. Germline V gives CDR1 SNHLY, CDR2 FYNNEI. This sample is part of a study of radiotherapy plus CTLA-4 blockade in lung cancer. Participants had chemo-refractory metastatic non-small-cell lung cancer and were treated with focal radiation plus ipilimumab CTLA-4 blockade. Study-wide points: Expansion in blood of tumor-derived TCR clones was seen after radiotherapy plus ipilimumab.

The TCR sequence derives from a human donor with non-small cell lung cancer that progressed on radiotherapy plus ipilimumab. The source was peripheral blood, collected from a patient treated with radiotherapy plus ipilimumab. The V gene is TRBV2, the J gene TRBJ2-5; D gene ambiguous. CDR3 sequence: CASMLGETQYF. The DNA for the CDR3 is TGTGCCAGCATGCTGGGGGAGACCCAGTACTTC.